This TCR beta chain was identified during a study of blood T cell repertoires in COVID-19 (dated by TCRdb to the early 2020s). About the investigation overall: The collaborator samples originated in the United States, Italy and Spain and spanned the acute and convalescent phases of COVID-19. The prospective study material was composed of cDNA or gDNA derived from T cells, B-cell-depleted T cells, or PBMCs. The repertoires were released in a freely available public database intended as a resource for research on the immune response to SARS-CoV-2. Sample metadata almost always included a de-identified subject ID, COVID-19 status, age in years and sex. Subjects who had been exposed to COVID-19, were actively infected with it, or had recovered from it provided the deeply sampled blood TCRbeta repertoires that made up the dataset. Samples came from the ongoing ImmuneRACE study (first 160 participants) plus 1,254 subjects from 6 global collaborators. Where available, HLA class I and class II types were taken from metadata supplied by the sample provider and were not determined by assay-based typing.

In the prospective study, participants were 18 to 89 years old, resided in 20 to 30 geographic areas of the United States, and were enrolled through a virtual design. To assign participants to cohorts, the prospective study relied on clinical history that participants themselves reported in a screening survey and a study questionnaire. In the prospective study, mobile phlebotomists collected whole blood, serum and a nasopharyngeal or oropharyngeal swab from each participant. Over a roughly two-month period, participants in the prospective study had the option of providing additional blood draws and questionnaires. Before DNA extraction, prospective study blood samples were shipped either frozen or at room temperature. A remark on this clone: The clone's antigen remains unknown. Within one base of it there is no much larger clone, and no base qualities were kept.

What the research found in general, with its limitations: How much clinical and demographic metadata was included differed by source and by participant, and the metadata was provided uncurated.

The immunoSEQ Assay, a bias-controlled multiplex PCR, was used to amplify TCRbeta CDR3 regions from genomic DNA. The published analysis was carried out like this. Nucleated cell counts per sample were estimated from amplification of reference gene primers within the assay. To quantify the absolute abundance of each unique TCRbeta CDR3 rearrangement, sequence reads were collapsed and filtered. For each sample, productive Simpson clonality was calculated as the square root of Simpson's diversity index over productive rearrangements. What TCRdb holds here is the immuneACCESS table cut down to in-frame rearrangements. Part of the clones is not present; checked against another copy, under half of the missing clones reflect an unresolved V gene, and the others are unexplained. From that table come the V and J calls and clone size; the DNA was used to work out D and trimming. This sample comprises roughly 280,000 clones, 75% to 90% of them detected only once. The top ten hold roughly 4.3% of the sample.

The germline V gene encodes CDR1 MDHEN and CDR2 SYDVKM. Here V drops 1 base and J drops 7 bases, and the junction holds 13 bases not matched to any gene. From its cysteine to its phenylalanine, the CDR3 spans 20 amino acids. Only CDR3 DNA remains: 60 bases, in frame from the first base. This chain joins TRBV28 to TRBJ2-1, and TRBD2 matches 16 of the central bases. The sequenced material came from PBMCs or T cells enriched from blood (not recorded which). The TCR comes from a woman between 25 and 40 years old with acute COVID-19. The nucleotides read TGTGCCAGCAGTTTATTCGGTGCGGGACTAGCGGGAGGGCCCGCGAATGAGCAGTTCTTC. Its product reads: CASSLFGAGLAGGPANEQFF.